The sequence of this T cell receptor beta chain was determined in a study of CD8 T cells in Susac syndrome. Study conclusions and caveats: The study recognized that the number of individuals in its TCR sequencing and HLA analysis was relatively small.

For this clonotype: What it binds is unknown.

Germline CDR1 SQVTM, CDR2 ANQGSEA. Trimming removed 6 bases from V and 4 bases from J, with 12 bases in between. This CDR3 region has 13 residues. Random hexamers were used to reverse transcribe an amount of about 0.5 to 1 ug RNA. Multiplex immunoSEQ PCR targeted 54 Vbeta and 13 Jbeta TCR beta segments. TCRdb analysed the immunoSEQ multiplex PCR reads with MiXCR anew, one entry per CDR3 protein. Here the sample spans under 200,000 distinct CDR3 sequences, around 94% being singletons. Sequencing targeted TCR beta in blood CD8+ and CD4+ T cells. The CD8+ and CD4+ T cells were isolated magnetically using a negative isolation approach, whereas the TEMRA cells were enriched by FACS.

The TCR comes from a human donor in good health. The specimen sequenced was CD4+ T cells from PBMCs. This rearrangement joins TRBV29-1 to TRBJ1-4, with D possibly TRBD1 on 5 matching bases. This chain's CDR3 is CSVPGRSNEKLFF. CDR3 sequence (DNA): TGCAGCGTGCCGGGACGGAGTAATGAAAAACTGTTTTTT.